The present T cell receptor (beta chain) was sequenced within a study of beta chain features in type 1 diabetes. Investigators reverse transcribed all isolated RNA, so they sequenced expressed TCRB transcripts. Using immunoSEQ multiplex PCR, the repertoire was profiled, and TCRdb retains in-frame clones only, with some absent. The table shows 150,000 to 190,000 clones, with about 9.4% occurring only once. In the case of this clone: What it binds is unknown.

Blood was collected once per donor into heparin, averaging approximately 0.12 L. Trimming at V came to 6 bases and at J to 4 bases, leaving 3 bases not matched to a gene. Germline V gives CDR1 MGHRA, CDR2 YSYEKL. CDR3 size: 15 residues. Study results and limitations: A moderate, significant TCRB CDR3 shortening appeared in type 1 diabetes across four CD4+ subsets.

Input material: central memory CD4+ T cells from blood. The chain links TRBV4-1 to TRBJ2-3; 14 bases map to TRBD2. This receptor was taken from a man between 25 and 39 years old with type 1 diabetes. This CDR3 is CASRRGLAGADTQYF. Here the CDR3 DNA reads TGCGCCAGCAGGCGGGGACTAGCGGGAGCAGATACGCAGTATTTT.